This T cell receptor beta chain is from a study of blood T cell repertoires in COVID-19. Using immunoSEQ multiplex PCR, the repertoire was profiled, and TCRdb retains in-frame clones only, with some absent. The sample has approximately 150,000 clones, 80% to 90% seen once. The CDR3 totals 11 residues. Germline V lookup: CDR1 SQVTM, CDR2 ANQGSEA. This clonotype was obtained from a woman between 45 and 60 years old with acute or convalescent COVID-19. The gene calls are TRBV29-1 and TRBJ1-2; TRBD1 might be the D (6 bases). Sequencing was carried out using peripheral blood. The CDR3 is CSVEGVYGYTF. CDR3 DNA sequence: TGCAGTGTAGAGGGGGTCTATGGCTACACCTTC.